What follows are 26 T cell receptor beta chains derived from one specimen sequenced in a study of blood T cell repertoires in COVID-19. TCRdb keeps only in-frame clones here, not all; method: immunoSEQ multiplex PCR. The table includes 220,000 or so clones, around 81% detected once. Sample: peripheral blood. The origin of the receptors is a woman aged 55-69 years with acute or convalescent COVID-19.

This rearrangement joins TRBV4-2 to TRBJ1-2, with no clear D. The germline V gene encodes CDR1 LGHNA and CDR2 YNFKEQ. CDR3 length: 12 residues. The V and J ends lost 6 bases and 8 bases respectively, with 13 bases between them. CDR3 amino acids: CASSPGFLGYTF. The CDR3 DNA is TGTGCCAGCAGTCCAGGTTTTCTCGGCTACACCTTC.

This sequence joins TRBV11-1 and TRBJ2-5; TRBD2 agrees at 9 bases. With V trimmed by 5 bases and J by 5 bases, 12 bases remained unmatched. The CDR3 extends over 16 amino acids. The germline V gene encodes CDR1 SGHAT and CDR2 FQDESV (reference sequence). The CDR3 DNA is TGTGCCAGCAGCGTCCTTAGCGGGGGACGTGGGGAGACCCAGTACTTC. This gives the protein CASSVLSGGRGETQYF.

The genes are TRBV4-1 and TRBJ1-4; 12 bases are shared with TRBD1. Trimming at V came to 7 bases and at J to 5 bases, leaving 14 bases not matched to a gene. CDR1 is MGHRA and CDR2 is YSYEKL in the germline V gene. The CDR3 spans 18 residues. The CDR3 loop is CASNRGLGQGARNEKLFF. CDR3 nucleotide sequence: TGCGCCAGCAACCGAGGCCTGGGACAGGGGGCACGGAATGAAAAACTGTTTTTT.

The V gene is TRBV19, the J gene TRBJ1-5; TRBD1 might be the D (6 bases). The length of the CDR3 is 15 residues. Trimming cost V 6 bases and J 0 bases, with 12 bases left between them. Germline V gene sequence: CDR1 LNHDA, CDR2 SQIVND (reference sequence). The CDR3: CASRYTGTSNQPQHF. In nucleotides, the CDR3 is TGTGCCAGTAGATATACAGGGACTAGCAATCAGCCCCAGCATTTT. The full variable domain, with the rest looked up from reference TRBV19 and TRBJ1-5, is DGGITQSPKYLFRKEGQNVTLSCEQNLNHDAMYWYRQDPGQGLRLIYYSQIVNDFQKGDIAEGYSVSREKKESFPLTVTSAQKNPTAFYLCASRYTGTSNQPQHFGDGTRLSIL.

The CDR3 reads CASSEGRTGNQPQHF. The CDR3 DNA reads as TGTGCCAGCAGTGAAGGAAGGACAGGGAATCAGCCCCAGCATTTT. The J gene is TRBJ1-5, the V gene TRBV2, with 8 bases matching TRBD1. The CDR3 length is 15 residues. Germline V gene data show CDR1 as SNHLY and CDR2 as FYNNEI. With V trimmed by 1 base and J by 4 bases, 3 bases remained unmatched.

This clone appeared a few times. Here the CDR3 DNA reads TGTGCCAGTAGTATAGATAGGGGGCCCCATCAGCCCCAGCATTTT. Its protein product is CASSIDRGPHQPQHF. This sequence joins TRBV19 and TRBJ1-5; TRBD1 matches at 7 bases. V shed 0 bases, J shed 5 bases, and the junction held 4 bases outside the gene matches. Germline V CDR1 and CDR2: LNHDA, SQIVND (reference sequence). CDR3 size: 15 residues.

The chain has TRBV6-2 or TRBV6-3 and TRBJ1-2; 9 bases are shared with TRBD1. The CDR3 is made up of 15 amino acids. Germline loops: CDR1 MNHEY, CDR2 SVGEGT. V dropped 0 bases and J dropped 5; count of bases not matched to a gene: 4. The CDR3 sequence: CASSYSGQGLYGYTF. CDR3 sequence (DNA): TGTGCCAGCAGTTACTCAGGACAGGGGCTATATGGCTACACCTTC.

The rearrangement joins TRBV6-1 to TRBJ2-2; possibly TRBD1 for D (5 bases). V was clipped by 3 bases and J by 7 bases, with 9 bases between them. The germline CDR1 and CDR2 sequences are MNHNS and SASEGT. This CDR3 contains 13 residues. As DNA, the CDR3 is TGTGCCAGCAGTGAGGGGCGATTCGGGGAGCTGTTTTTT. Protein product: CASSEGRFGELFF.

The chain combines TRBV27 with TRBJ2-3, with 8 bases that match TRBD2. CDR3 length: 13 amino acids. The germline V gene has CDR1 MNHEY and CDR2 SMNVEV (reference sequence). J gave up 5 bases and V 5 bases, and 3 bases lay outside the gene matches. The DNA for the CDR3 is TGTGCCAGCAGTACGGGGGGGCGAGATACGCAGTATTTT. It specifies CASSTGGRDTQYF.

V usage is TRBV7-9 and J usage is TRBJ1-2; D not resolved. Trimming removed 1 base at V and 5 bases at J, with 8 bases between. The germline V gene encodes CDR1 SEHNR and CDR2 FQNEAQ (reference sequence). This CDR3 spans 13 amino acids. CDR3 amino acids: CASSLDGFYGYTF. In DNA form, the CDR3 reads TGTGCCAGCAGCTTAGATGGCTTTTATGGCTACACCTTC.

The chain joins TRBV6-5 to TRBJ1-2; 7 bases match TRBD1. Trimming at V came to 7 bases and at J to 4 bases, leaving 6 bases not matched to a gene. CDR1 MNHEY and CDR2 SVGAGI come from the germline V gene. The CDR3 is 13 amino acids. CDR3 DNA sequence: TGTGCCAGCACTACAGGGGCCTTCTATGGCTACACCTTC. This codes for CASTTGAFYGYTF.

The V and J genes are TRBV6-5 and TRBJ2-2; 8 positions match TRBD1. The trim removed 6 bases at V and 1 base at J, leaving 4 bases unmatched. The V gene's germline CDR1 is MNHEY and CDR2 SVGAGI. CDR3 length: 15 residues. The CDR3: CASRRTGLNTGELFF. The CDR3 nucleotides read TGTGCCAGCAGACGGACAGGGCTGAACACCGGGGAGCTGTTTTTT.

The rearrangement links TRBV5-4 to TRBJ2-3, with 8 bases lining up with TRBD1. The CDR3 contains 14 residues. Germline CDR1 reads SGHNT; CDR2 reads YYREEE (reference sequence). V was pared by 0 bases and J by 5 bases, with 2 bases of the junction left unmatched. CDR3 residues: CASSLGQGRDTQYF. CDR3 DNA sequence: TGTGCCAGCAGCTTGGGACAGGGGAGAGATACGCAGTATTTT.

A single count supports this clone. The V gene is TRBV3-1 (or the pseudogene TRBV3-2), the J gene TRBJ2-5; the match to TRBD2 covers 11 bases. Germline lookup yields CDR1 LGHDT and CDR2 YNNKEL (reference sequence). Losses at the gene ends were 4 bases for V and 4 bases for J; bases not matched to a gene: 8. CDR3 length: 16 residues. CDR3 residues: CASSRQLAGGRETQYF. The CDR3 DNA reads TGTGCCAGCAGCCGACAGCTAGCGGGGGGACGAGAGACCCAGTACTTC.

The V gene is TRBV15, the J gene TRBJ1-1; D unclear. Trimming shortened V by 1 base and J by 6 bases, and 15 bases separated the two germline ends. The CDR3 consists of 15 residues. CDR1 is LNHNV, CDR2 YYDKDF, per germline (reference sequence). For the CDR3, the DNA is TGTGCCACCAGCAGAGCAGGTCAAGGAATCGCTGAAGCTTTCTTT. Its protein is CATSRAGQGIAEAFF.

The rearrangement links TRBV5-6 to TRBJ1-2; TRBD1 agrees at 9 bases. Per germline, CDR1 SGHDT and CDR2 YYEEEE. The junction had 12 bases not matched to a gene; V was cut back by 5 bases and J by 4 bases. The CDR3 consists of 16 residues. CDR3 in amino acids: CASSLTGTGWGYGYTF. DNA of the CDR3: TGTGCCAGCAGTTTGACCGGGACAGGGTGGGGCTATGGCTACACCTTC. Full variable domain (missing parts from reference TRBV5-6 and TRBJ1-2): DAGVTQSPTHLIKTRGQQVTLRCSPKSGHDTVSWYQQALGQGPQFIFQYYEEEERQRGNFPDRFSGHQFPNYSSELNVNALLLGDSALYLCASSLTGTGWGYGYTFGSGTRLTVV.

V is TRBV3-1 (or the pseudogene TRBV3-2) and J is TRBJ1-1; D unresolved. The length of the CDR3 is 14 residues. CDR1 is LGHDT and CDR2 is YNNKEL in the germline V gene (reference sequence). V gave up 1 base and J gave up 1 base, with 7 bases separating them. Here the CDR3 DNA reads TGTGCCAGCAGCCAAGGAAGCGGGAACACTGAAGCTTTCTTT. As protein: CASSQGSGNTEAFF.

This rearrangement joins TRBV2 to TRBJ1-6; D not resolved. The ends were cut back, 3 bases at V and 12 bases at J, with 6 bases in the middle. This CDR3 region has 11 residues. Germline lookup yields CDR1 SNHLY and CDR2 FYNNEI. As DNA, the CDR3 is TGTGCCAGCAGTGACGGGGAACCCCTCCACTTT. Protein: CASSDGEPLHF.

V gene TRBV7-9 combines with J gene TRBJ1-5, with D uncertain. Germline-derived CDR1 and CDR2 are SEHNR and FQNEAQ (reference sequence). The CDR3 consists of 14 residues. V was pared by 1 base and J by 7 bases, with 11 bases between. CDR3 sequence reads: CASSLEGGHQPQHF. The CDR3 nucleotides are TGTGCCAGCAGCTTAGAGGGAGGGCACCAGCCCCAGCATTTT. The variable domain in full, with the rest retrieved from reference TRBV7-9 and TRBJ1-5, is DTGVSQNPRHKITKRGQNVTFRCDPISEHNRLYWYRQTLGQGPEFLTYFQNEAQLEKSRLLSDRFSAERPKGSFSTLEIQRTEQGDSAMYLCASSLEGGHQPQHFGDGTRLSIL.

A note on this clone: Other DNA sequences in this specimen translate into the identical CDR3. The chain recombines TRBV5-4 with TRBJ2-1; 7 bases line up with TRBD2. Germline-derived CDR1 and CDR2 are SGHNT and YYREEE (reference sequence). The CDR3 consists of 15 residues. V was clipped by 0 bases and J by 2 bases; unmatched bases: 2. CDR3 region: CASSLGGGAYNEQFF. CDR3 DNA sequence: TGTGCCAGCAGCTTGGGTGGGGGGGCCTACAATGAGCAGTTCTTC.

This CDR3 reads CASSVTLAGGNEQFF. In DNA form, the CDR3 reads TGTGCCAGCAGCGTAACCTTAGCGGGGGGGAATGAGCAGTTCTTC. This rearrangement joins TRBV9 to TRBJ2-1; 11 bases match TRBD2. This CDR3 contains 15 residues. Germline CDR1 SGDLS, CDR2 YYNGEE. With V trimmed by 1 base and J by 7 bases, 4 bases remained unmatched. Full variable domain (outside the CDR3, taken from reference TRBV9 and TRBJ2-1): DSGVTQTPKHLITATGQRVTLRCSPRSGDLSVYWYQQSLDQGLQFLIQYYNGEERAKGNILERFSAQQFPDLHSELNLSSLELGDSALYFCASSVTLAGGNEQFFGPGTRLTVL.

The chain combines TRBV19 with TRBJ1-2; D is ambiguous. Trimming left V 2 bases short and J 4 bases short, with 17 bases between. Per the germline V gene, CDR1 is LNHDA and CDR2 is SQIVND (reference sequence). The CDR3 has 16 amino acids. This chain's CDR3 is CASSIPGIRSGYGYTF. In nucleotides, the CDR3 is TGTGCCAGTAGTATACCCGGGATCCGTTCAGGCTATGGCTACACCTTC.

The V call is TRBV28, the J call TRBJ1-2; D is perhaps TRBD1 (6 bases). The germline V and J ends were trimmed by 6 bases and 4 bases, with 18 bases remaining between them. Germline CDR1 reads MDHEN; CDR2 reads SYDVKM. CDR3 length equals 15 residues. This CDR3 is CASRSRGGAGYGYTF. As DNA, the CDR3 is TGTGCCAGCAGATCTCGTGGGGGCGCGGGCTATGGCTACACCTTC.

This sequence joins TRBV19 and TRBJ1-2; maybe TRBD1 (5 bases). The V gene's germline CDR1 is LNHDA and CDR2 SQIVND (reference sequence). The CDR3 runs to 13 residues. Trimming stripped 3 bases from V and 2 bases from J, with 7 bases between. Here the CDR3 reads CASSIPGNYGYTF. Written as DNA, the CDR3 is TGTGCCAGTAGTATCCCAGGGAACTATGGCTACACCTTC.

The chain employs TRBV6-6 and TRBJ1-2, with TRBD1 identical over 7 bases. CDR3 length: 13 residues. The germline V gene has CDR1 MNHNY and CDR2 SVGAGI (reference sequence). V trimming: 7 bases; J trimming: 4 bases; junction bases outside the gene matches: 6. The CDR3 is CASKQGQIYGYTF. The CDR3, as DNA: TGTGCCAGCAAACAGGGACAGATCTATGGCTACACCTTC.

As to this clone: Other DNA sequences of this sample code for an identical CDR3. The chain joins TRBV7-2 to TRBJ1-2, with TRBD1 matching 8 bases. Germline CDR1 reads SGHTA; CDR2 reads FQGNSA. The junction had 5 bases not matched to a gene; V was cut back by 4 bases and J by 4 bases. The CDR3 has 14 amino acids. CDR3: CASSSSGGSYGYTF. As DNA, the CDR3 is TGTGCCAGCAGCTCGTCAGGGGGCAGCTATGGCTACACCTTC. Based on the CDR3 plus reference TRBV7-2 and TRBJ1-2, the full variable domain is GAGVSQSPSNKVTEKGKDVELRCDPISGHTALYWYRQSLGQGLEFLIYFQGNSAPDKSGLPSDRFSAERTGGSVSTLTIQRTQQEDSAVYLCASSSSGGSYGYTFGSGTRLTVV.